This T cell receptor (beta chain) was identified in a study of glioma-infiltrating T cells after dendritic cell vaccination. Study summary: Patients had newly diagnosed or recurrent glioblastoma and received dendritic cell vaccines. Monocyte-derived dendritic cells, cultured 7 to 8 days with IL-4 and GM-CSF, were pulsed with autologous tumor lysate.

Germline CDR1 KGHSH, CDR2 LQKENI. The J segment lost 5 bases and the V segment lost 2 bases, leaving 11 bases of the junction unmatched. CDR3 length equals 17 residues. This clone appeared once. Patients had residual fresh-frozen tumor tissue and more than two years of survival data. Clones were sequenced by immunoSEQ multiplex PCR, and TCRdb holds only the in-frame ones, with some missing. The table has tens of thousands of clones, approximately 87% seen once. This clonotype was obtained from a human donor with glioblastoma. The sequences come from blood, collected before dendritic cell vaccination. This sequence joins TRBV18 and TRBJ2-5; 10 nucleotides agree with TRBD1. CDR3 sequence reads: CASSPVGPGQGLETQYF. DNA of the CDR3: TGTGCCAGCTCACCAGTCGGACCGGGACAGGGGTTGGAGACCCAGTACTTC.